The 21 T cell receptor beta chains listed next were all sequenced from one sample in a study of T cells in Graves' hyperthyroidism and ophthalmopathy (dated by TCRdb to about 2019). The library was prepared using multiplex PCR. Sequencing took place on an Illumina HiSeq 2000. The TCR beta CDR3 regions were amplified from RNA transcripts. The first round of RT-PCR for the TCR CDR3 was performed with the HTBI primer set and the Qiagen OneStep RT-PCR kit. The public sequencing data were trimmed at Q25 with fastp and processed into clonotypes with MiXCR by TCRdb, which kept only in-frame beta chains. Rows merge per CDR3 protein into single entries with the most common DNA and genes. The sample table contains 600,000 to 850,000 distinct CDR3 sequences; only one count was recorded for under 20% of them. The ten largest account for over 15% of the sample. The sequenced sample consisted of blood. Receptors originate from a woman between 45 and 65 years old with Graves' hyperthyroidism that later progressed to Graves' ophthalmopathy.

Worth noting for this clonotype: This clone may be a read error of a much larger clone one base away. The chain joins TRBV7-9 to TRBJ2-5; D gene uncertain. Germline CDR1 reads SEHNR; CDR2 reads FQNEAQ (reference sequence). The CDR3 extends over 14 amino acids. This chain's CDR3 is CASSLGGTQEAQYF. CDR3 sequence (DNA): TGTGCCAGCAGCTTAGGTGGAACTCAAGAGGCCCAGTACTTC.

The rearrangement uses TRBV9 and TRBJ1-3, with 7 bases matching TRBD1. The CDR3 is made up of 16 amino acids. Germline V gives CDR1 SGDLS, CDR2 YYNGEE. V was clipped by 1 base and J by 2 bases; unmatched bases: 6. The CDR3 loop reads CASSVQTGTTGNTIYF. The CDR3 DNA follows: TGTGCCAGCAGCGTACAGACAGGGACGACTGGAAACACCATATATTTT.

The chain links TRBV6-1 to TRBJ2-7, with D tentatively TRBD1 (6 bases). Germline V gives CDR1 MNHNS, CDR2 SASEGT. The V end was cut by 3 bases, the J end by 6 bases, with 15 bases between. The CDR3 has 14 residues. DNA for the CDR3: TGTGCCAGCAGTGACAGGGGCGCGACTATCGAGCAGTACTTC. As protein: CASSDRGATIEQYF.

This clonotype was counted ten times or more. The V gene is TRBV12-3 or TRBV12-4, the J gene TRBJ1-1; D uncertain. The CDR3 runs 14 residues. With 0 bases removed from V and 5 bases from J, the gap between germline ends came to 10 bases. The DNA of the CDR3 is TGTGCCAGCAGTTTAGCTCCCCGCGGGACTGAAGCTTTCTTT. It is translated as CASSLAPRGTEAFF.

The J gene is TRBJ1-5, the V gene TRBV6-2 or TRBV6-3; 7 bases match TRBD1. The junction had 10 bases not matched to a gene; V was cut back by 0 bases and J by 2 bases. CDR3 size: 18 residues. Germline V gene lookup returns CDR1 MNHEY and CDR2 SVGEGT. The CDR3 DNA follows: TGTGCCAGCAGTTACTCGAGGGGAGGCCAGGGGGGCAATCAGCCCCAGCATTTT. Residues: CASSYSRGGQGGNQPQHF.

This chain links TRBV5-8 with TRBJ1-1; maybe TRBD1 (6 bases). CDR1 and CDR2 (germline): SGHTS, YDEGEE. The V and J ends lost 4 bases and 6 bases respectively, with 22 bases between them. The CDR3 consists of 16 residues. CDR3 loop: CASSPSSRGGGAEAFF. The CDR3 DNA is TGTGCCAGCAGCCCCTCCAGCAGGGGTGGTGGGGCTGAAGCTTTCTTT.

Comment on this clonotype: A much larger clone lies a single base off, so this may be a read error. The V call is TRBV3-1, the J call TRBJ2-4; weak D call: TRBD1 (6 bases). The CDR3 spans 14 residues. Germline values: CDR1 LGHDT, CDR2 YNNKEL (reference sequence). The CDR3 region has the DNA TGTGCCAGCAGCCAAGACGATAGTTGGGACATTCAGTGCTTC. Protein sequence: CASSQDDSWDIQCF.

This clonotype was observed a few times. The gene calls are TRBV10-3 and TRBJ2-3, with D maybe TRBD2 (5 bases). The CDR3 totals 13 residues. CDR1 is ENHRY, CDR2 SYGVKD, per germline. V was trimmed by 0 bases and J by 5 bases, leaving 6 bases between them. The CDR3 bases are TGTGCCATCAGTGAGTCTGAGGGAGATACGCAGTATTTT. Protein product: CAISESEGDTQYF.

J is TRBJ1-2 and V is TRBV2; no clear D gene. Per the germline V gene, CDR1 is SNHLY and CDR2 is FYNNEI. Trimming took 8 bases from V and 2 from J, leaving 9 bases between them. This CDR3 region has 12 residues. CDR3 in amino acids: CASHRSNYGYTF. Here the CDR3 DNA reads TGTGCCAGCCACCGCTCGAACTATGGCTACACCTTC.

This rearrangement joins TRBV7-2 to TRBJ2-5; D might be TRBD2 (7 bases). Germline-derived CDR1 and CDR2 are SGHTA and FQGNSA. There are 13 residues in the CDR3. V dropped 3 bases and J dropped 7 bases, with 12 bases sitting between them. The CDR3 spells CASSFGGRGTQYF. As DNA, the CDR3 is TGTGCCAGCAGCTTCGGGGGGCGGGGGACCCAGTACTTC.

There are a few counts of this clonotype. The chain has TRBV12-3 or TRBV12-4 and TRBJ1-3; D possibly corresponds to TRBD1 (6 bases). The CDR3 extends over 15 amino acids. With 6 bases removed from V and 1 base from J, the gap between germline ends came to 13 bases. The CDR3 sequence: CASSPDRKSGNTIYF. Here the CDR3 DNA reads TGTGCCAGCAGCCCCGACAGGAAATCTGGAAACACCATATATTTT.

V usage is TRBV6-1 and J usage is TRBJ2-3; the D call may be TRBD1 or TRBD2 (5 bases each). Germline loops: CDR1 MNHNS, CDR2 SASEGT. The CDR3 is 15 amino acids. V gave up 3 bases and J gave up 0 bases, with 10 bases separating them. This chain's CDR3 is CASSDSWGSTDTQYF. The CDR3 nucleotides are TGTGCCAGCAGTGACAGCTGGGGGAGCACAGATACGCAGTATTTT.

There are many counts of this clonotype. This chain links TRBV7-2 with TRBJ2-7; D tentatively fits TRBD1 or TRBD2 (5 bases each). The V end was cut by 5 bases, the J end by 0 bases, with 11 bases between. CDR1 is SGHTA, CDR2 FQGNSA, per germline. This CDR3 is 14 amino acids long. DNA for the CDR3: TGTGCCAGCAGCCGGGACGTGAGCTCCTACGAGCAGTACTTC. This translates into CASSRDVSSYEQYF.

The CDR3 spells CASSLAQTDTQYF. The CDR3 DNA sequence: TGTGCCAGCAGTTTGGCCCAAACGGATACGCAGTATTTT. The rearrangement uses TRBV2 and TRBJ2-3; D call uncertain. The CDR3 length is 13 residues. Trimming stripped 5 bases from V and 6 bases from J, with 12 bases between. Germline assignment: CDR1 SNHLY and CDR2 FYNNEI.

A few counts support this clonotype. The gene calls are TRBV27 and TRBJ1-2; TRBD1 aligns across 9 bases. Trimming took 4 bases from V and 4 from J; bases not matched to a gene: 4. This CDR3 is 14 amino acids long. Germline V lookup: CDR1 MNHEY, CDR2 SMNVEV (reference sequence). CDR3 nucleotide sequence: TGTGCCAGCAGTTCGCTGACAGGGGGCTATGGCTACACCTTC. It encodes CASSSLTGGYGYTF.

This clonotype came up many times. This chain connects TRBV2 to TRBJ2-5; 8 bases are shared with TRBD1. The CDR3 loop spans 13 amino acids. Unmatched junction bases numbered 3, after V lost 5 bases and J lost 4 bases. The germline V gene encodes CDR1 SNHLY and CDR2 FYNNEI. The CDR3 DNA reads TGTGCCAGCAGTTTCGGGACAGGAGAGACCCAGTACTTC. Translated: CASSFGTGETQYF.

This rearrangement joins TRBV5-1 to TRBJ2-3, with 10 positions matching TRBD2. The V and J ends lost 4 bases and 4 bases, in that order; junction bases with no gene match: 6. This CDR3 spans 15 amino acids. Germline V gene lookup returns CDR1 SGHRS and CDR2 YFSETQ. CDR3 region: CASSVGTSVPDTQYF. CDR3 sequence (DNA): TGCGCCAGCAGCGTGGGGACTAGCGTCCCAGATACGCAGTATTTT.

V usage is TRBV20-1 and J usage is TRBJ2-1, with 13 bases lining up with TRBD2. Germline loops: CDR1 DFQATT, CDR2 SNEGSKA (reference sequence). The CDR3 is made up of 15 amino acids. With 2 bases clipped from V and 6 bases from J, the junction kept 4 bases outside the gene matches. CDR3 amino acids: CSARRTSGGINEQFF. The CDR3, as DNA: TGCAGTGCTAGACGGACTAGCGGGGGCATCAATGAGCAGTTCTTC.

Many counts were recorded for this clonotype. This rearrangement joins TRBV20-1 to TRBJ1-1; D is ambiguous. V lost 2 bases and J lost 3, with 7 bases in between. Germline V gene lookup returns CDR1 DFQATT and CDR2 SNEGSKA (reference sequence). This CDR3 is 12 amino acids long. The DNA for the CDR3 is TGCAGTGCTAGACCAGGTGACACTGAAGCTTTCTTT. Protein: CSARPGDTEAFF.

V gene TRBV6-5 combines with J gene TRBJ1-1, with 8 bases identical to TRBD1. After removal of 0 bases from V and 1 base from J, the junction contained 7 bases not matched to a gene. The CDR3 is 17 amino acids. Germline CDR1 and CDR2: MNHEY and SVGAGI. The CDR3: CASSYSDRAFRNTEAFF. The CDR3 DNA reads as TGTGCCAGCAGTTACTCGGACAGGGCGTTCAGGAACACTGAAGCTTTCTTT.

Many counts were recorded for this clonotype. The chain carries TRBV20-1 and TRBJ1-1, with D perhaps matching TRBD1 (5 bases). There are 16 residues in the CDR3. Per germline, CDR1 DFQATT and CDR2 SNEGSKA (reference sequence). V was pared by 0 bases and J by 5 bases, with 19 bases between. The CDR3 DNA reads as TGCAGTGCTAGAGATAGTTTGGGGCAGGGACTAACTGAAGCTTTCTTT. Translating it yields CSARDSLGQGLTEAFF.